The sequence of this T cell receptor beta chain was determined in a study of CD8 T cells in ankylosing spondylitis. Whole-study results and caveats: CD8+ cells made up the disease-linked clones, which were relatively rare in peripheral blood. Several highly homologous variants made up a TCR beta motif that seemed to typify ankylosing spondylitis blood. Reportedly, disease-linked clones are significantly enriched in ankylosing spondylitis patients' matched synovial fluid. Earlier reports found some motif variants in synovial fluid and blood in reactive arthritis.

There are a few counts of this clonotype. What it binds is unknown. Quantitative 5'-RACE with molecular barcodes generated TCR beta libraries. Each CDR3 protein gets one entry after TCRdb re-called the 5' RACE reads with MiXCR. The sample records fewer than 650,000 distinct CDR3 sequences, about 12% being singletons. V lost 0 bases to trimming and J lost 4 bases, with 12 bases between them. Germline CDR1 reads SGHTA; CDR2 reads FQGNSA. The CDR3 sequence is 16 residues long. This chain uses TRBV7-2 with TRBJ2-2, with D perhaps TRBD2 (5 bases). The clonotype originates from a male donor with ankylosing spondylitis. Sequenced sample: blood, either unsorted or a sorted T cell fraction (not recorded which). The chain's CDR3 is CASSLARGSGTGELFF. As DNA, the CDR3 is TGTGCCAGCAGCTTAGCTCGGGGTTCCGGCACCGGGGAGCTGTTTTTT.